This T cell receptor beta chain was captured by sequencing in a study of blood T cell repertoires in COVID-19. About the study: Material from acute and convalescent COVID-19 was sourced from the United States, Italy and Spain.

This clone was seen more than once but under ten times. In the study's own analysis: Amplifying reference gene primers gave estimates of nucleated cell counts. Clones were sequenced by immunoSEQ multiplex PCR, and TCRdb holds only the in-frame ones, with some missing. From that table come the V and J calls and clone size; the DNA was used to work out D and trimming. The sample has about 88,000 clones, around three quarters seen once. Trimming cost V 0 bases and J 2 bases, with 6 bases left between them. The CDR3 length is 14 residues. CDR1 and CDR2 (germline): SGHNT, YYREEE (reference sequence). The chain couples TRBV5-4 to TRBJ1-5; tentatively, D is TRBD1 (5 bases). The sample was peripheral blood. The sequence came from a woman aged 60 to 75 in a cohort sampled during active or convalescent COVID-19. CDR3 nucleotides: TGTGCCAGCAGCTTGGGGGGCGGCAATCAGCCCCAGCATTTT. Translating gives CASSLGGGNQPQHF. The full variable domain, its missing parts supplied by reference TRBV5-4 and TRBJ1-5, is ETGVTQSPTHLIKTRGQQVTLRCSSQSGHNTVSWYQQALGQGPQFIFQYYREEENGRGNFPPRFSGLQFPNYSSELNVNALELDDSALYLCASSLGGGNQPQHFGDGTRLSIL.